The rows below give T cell receptor beta chains drawn from one sample of a study of cytomegalovirus exposure and HLA in healthy donors. TCRdb keeps only in-frame clones here, not all; method: immunoSEQ multiplex PCR. The data show some 81,000 clones, 60% to 75% seen once. The sample consisted of PBMCs. The receptors derive from a woman between 40 and 55 years old in good health and CMV-seropositive. Each CDR3 is given with its conserved first and last residue. The D gene is left open where the match is weak. Size values are once, few and many counts, or a class for expanded clones, and some rows have none.

V gene	CDR3 length	J gene	D gene	clone size	CDR3 protein	CDR3 DNA
TRBV19	15	TRBJ1-2	TRBD1	few	CASKSGQGRNYGYTF	TGTGCCAGTAAGAGCGGACAGGGGAGAAACTATGGCTACACCTTC
TRBV5-5	15	TRBJ2-7	TRBD2	few	CASSFWLAGDYEQYF	TGTGCCAGCAGCTTTTGGCTAGCGGGGGACTACGAGCAGTACTTC
TRBV18	16	TRBJ1-4	TRBD1	NA	CASSRKTGQGNEKLFF	TGTGCCAGCTCGCGTAAAACTGGACAGGGGAATGAAAAACTGTTTTTT
TRBV6-1	13	TRBJ2-7	NA	few	CATLGDNSYEQYF	TGTGCCACCCTCGGGGACAACTCCTACGAGCAGTACTTC
TRBV6-5	14	TRBJ2-2	NA	NA	CASRETGNTGELFF	TGTGCCAGCAGGGAGACAGGGAACACCGGGGAGCTGTTTTTT
TRBV19	15	TRBJ1-1	TRBD1	NA	CASSLGQQMNTEAFF	TGTGCCAGTAGTCTGGGACAGCAAATGAACACTGAAGCTTTCTTT
TRBV28	15	TRBJ2-6	NA	once	CASLASGSGANVLTF	TGTGCCAGTCTGGCTTCGGGATCTGGGGCCAACGTCCTGACTTTC
TRBV4-1	15	TRBJ2-7	NA	NA	CASSQELGTLYEQYF	TGCGCCAGCAGCCAAGAATTAGGGACTCTCTACGAGCAGTACTTC
TRBV9	14	TRBJ2-3	NA	NA	CASRSGVNTDTQYF	TGTGCCAGCAGGTCGGGGGTAAACACAGATACGCAGTATTTT
TRBV5-1	15	TRBJ1-1	NA	NA	CASSLAVFGNTEAFF	TGCGCCAGCAGCTTGGCCGTGTTCGGGAACACTGAAGCTTTCTTT